Listed here are 22 T cell receptor beta chains from one sample, sequenced in a study of T cell changes during pregnancy in multiple sclerosis. This table comes from immunoSEQ multiplex PCR, and its TCRdb copy is limited to in-frame clones, with some not included. The table has tens of thousands of clones, 75% to 90% seen once. The sequencing here drew on CD8+ T cells from peripheral blood mononuclear cells, taken in the first trimester of pregnancy. The origin of the receptors is a female donor in good health, enrolled as a control in a pregnancy study.

The CDR3 DNA sequence: TGTGCCAGCAGCCAATCGATTGGGGTAGGGGAAAACACTGAAGCTTTCTTT. This codes for CASSQSIGVGENTEAFF. The genes are TRBV16 and TRBJ1-1, with D possibly being TRBD1 (5 bases). The germline CDR1 and CDR2 sequences are KGHSY and FQNENV. Trimming removed 0 bases from V and 2 bases from J, with 16 bases in between. This CDR3 is 17 amino acids long.

This chain joins TRBV4-2 and TRBJ1-4, with D perhaps TRBD1 (5 bases). Germline lookup yields CDR1 LGHNA and CDR2 YNFKEQ. V shed 0 bases and J shed 3 bases, with 11 bases lying between them. The CDR3 runs 16 residues. The CDR3 nucleotides are TGTGCCAGCAGCCAAGATCCGGAAGGGGCTAATGAAAAACTGTTTTTT. Translating gives CASSQDPEGANEKLFF.

This clone was detected a few times. The same CDR3 also results from other DNA sequences found in this sample. The J gene is TRBJ2-7, the V gene TRBV6-1, with 8 bases matching TRBD2. This CDR3 comprises 14 residues. Germline V lookup: CDR1 MNHNS, CDR2 SASEGT. V dropped 8 bases and J dropped 1; count of bases not matched to a gene: 7. In DNA form, the CDR3 reads TGTGCCAGCTCCGGGAGGGGGGCTTCCTACGAGCAGTACTTC. This codes for CASSGRGASYEQYF.

The genes are TRBV6-4 and TRBJ2-1; TRBD2 matches at 10 bases. Looked up from germline, CDR1 is MRHNA and CDR2 is SNTAGT. V shed 6 bases and J 4 bases; nucleotides not matched to a gene: 6. CDR3 length: 15 residues. CDR3 amino acids: CASSPLAGEYNEQFF. Here the CDR3 DNA reads TGTGCCAGCAGCCCGCTAGCGGGGGAGTACAATGAGCAGTTCTTC.

The chain is built from TRBV4-3 and TRBJ2-7; 7 nucleotides align to TRBD2. The CDR3 sequence is 15 residues long. Germline V lookup: CDR1 LGHNA, CDR2 YSLEER. Trimming removed 0 bases from V and 2 bases from J; junction bases left unmatched: 4. Here the CDR3 DNA reads TGCGCCAGCAGCCAAGATTTGGGGGGGGCCTACGAGCAGTACTTC. Amino acids: CASSQDLGGAYEQYF.

This chain uses TRBV28 with TRBJ2-1; D is undetermined. This CDR3 region has 13 residues. Trimming removed 3 bases at V and 5 bases at J, with 8 bases between. CDR1 is MDHEN and CDR2 is SYDVKM in the germline V gene. The CDR3 DNA sequence: TGTGCCAGCAGTTTGTCAGGAAACAATGAGCAGTTCTTC. Amino acids: CASSLSGNNEQFF.

J is TRBJ1-2 and V is TRBV27; D is uncertain. V lost 1 base to trimming and J lost 0 bases, with 9 bases between them. The CDR3 consists of 15 residues. Germline CDR1 MNHEY, CDR2 SMNVEV (reference sequence). The CDR3 is CASSLLAGTNYGYTF. In DNA form, the CDR3 reads TGTGCCAGCAGTTTATTGGCGGGGACTAACTATGGCTACACCTTC.

The CDR3 coding sequence is TGCGCCAGCAGCCAAGACGTCGGCAGAAGGGGGGGCGCGAACACTGAAGCTTTCTTT. This gives the protein CASSQDVGRRGGANTEAFF. The gene calls are TRBV4-1 and TRBJ1-1, with D perhaps matching TRBD1 (6 bases). The V gene's germline CDR1 is MGHRA and CDR2 YSYEKL. Trimming took 0 bases from V and 1 from J, leaving 21 bases between them. This CDR3 has 19 amino acids.

The V and J genes are TRBV27 and TRBJ2-3; D is unresolved. V was trimmed by 7 bases and J by 4 bases, leaving 12 bases between them. Germline V gene lookup returns CDR1 MNHEY and CDR2 SMNVEV (reference sequence). This CDR3 is built from 13 residues. CDR3: CASTSTPPDTQYF. The DNA for the CDR3 is TGTGCCAGCACCTCGACTCCACCAGATACGCAGTATTTT.

The chain joins TRBV5-4 to TRBJ2-3, with 9 positions matching TRBD1. From germline, CDR1 is SGHNT and CDR2 YYREEE (reference sequence). This CDR3 has 15 amino acids. Trimming removed 3 bases from V and 6 bases from J; junction bases left unmatched: 8. The CDR3 sequence is CASSSRTGDADTQYF. In DNA form, the CDR3 reads TGTGCCAGCAGCTCTAGGACAGGGGATGCGGATACGCAGTATTTT.

V usage is TRBV7-3 and J usage is TRBJ2-1, with 10 bases fitting TRBD2. V trimming: 5 bases; J trimming: 5 bases; junction bases outside the gene matches: 6. Germline V gene sequence: CDR1 SGHTA, CDR2 FQGTGA. The CDR3 has 15 amino acids. CDR3: CASSERTSGDNEQFF. CDR3 DNA: TGTGCCAGCAGCGAGCGGACTAGCGGTGACAATGAGCAGTTCTTC.

The V gene is TRBV5-8, the J gene TRBJ2-1; 8 bases are a match to TRBD1. V trimming: 3 bases; J trimming: 6 bases; junction bases outside the gene matches: 8. The germline CDR1 and CDR2 sequences are SGHTS and YDEGEE. The CDR3 extends over 15 amino acids. The CDR3 DNA follows: TGTGCCAGCAGCTGGAATGGACAGGGCGCCAATGAGCAGTTCTTC. Its translation: CASSWNGQGANEQFF.

The chain combines TRBV28 with TRBJ1-5, with 7 bases identical to TRBD1. Germline CDR1 and CDR2: MDHEN and SYDVKM. This CDR3 has 17 amino acids. Trimming removed 1 base from V and 1 base from J; junction bases left unmatched: 7. Written as DNA, the CDR3 is TGTGCCAGCAGTTTATACGACAGGGAGGCGAGCAATCAGCCCCAGCATTTT. It encodes CASSLYDREASNQPQHF.

The V gene is TRBV28, the J gene TRBJ2-7; D possibly corresponds to TRBD1 (6 bases). With 7 bases removed from V and 4 bases from J, the gap between germline ends came to 8 bases. Germline values: CDR1 MDHEN, CDR2 SYDVKM. The CDR3 extends over 11 amino acids. CDR3 bases: TGTGCCAGCACTACAGGGTACGAGCAGTACTTC. It codes for CASTTGYEQYF.

The rearrangement links TRBV29-1 to TRBJ1-2; no firm D call. This CDR3 comprises 13 residues. Germline CDR1 is SQVTM and CDR2 is ANQGSEA. V was cut by 0 bases and J by 3 bases, with 8 bases left in between. The CDR3 spells CSVEDLADYGYTF. The CDR3 DNA is TGCAGCGTTGAAGATCTGGCAGACTATGGCTACACCTTC.

CDR3 loop: CASSPSGAGELFF. In DNA, the CDR3 is TGTGCCAGCAGCCCCTCGGGGGCCGGGGAGCTGTTTTTT. The rearrangement links TRBV9 to TRBJ2-2; D might be TRBD2 (6 bases). V lost 4 bases and J 6 bases, leaving 10 bases between the germline ends. Germline CDR1 is SGDLS and CDR2 is YYNGEE. The CDR3 consists of 13 residues. The complete variable domain, with remaining parts taken from reference TRBV9 and TRBJ2-2, reads DSGVTQTPKHLITATGQRVTLRCSPRSGDLSVYWYQQSLDQGLQFLIQYYNGEERAKGNILERFSAQQFPDLHSELNLSSLELGDSALYFCASSPSGAGELFFGEGSRLTVL.

This sequence joins TRBV6-6 and TRBJ1-2, with D possibly matching TRBD1 (5 bases). Trimming left V 6 bases short and J 5 bases short, with 13 bases between. Germline CDR1 and CDR2: MNHNY and SVGAGI (reference sequence). This CDR3 is built from 13 residues. CDR3 coding DNA: TGTGCCAGCAGGCCAAGGGGCGAATATGGCTACACCTTC. Translated: CASRPRGEYGYTF.

The V and J genes are TRBV2 and TRBJ2-3; 8 positions match TRBD1. CDR1 and CDR2 (germline): SNHLY, FYNNEI. V dropped 8 bases and J dropped 5; count of bases not matched to a gene: 12. The CDR3 is 15 residues long. The CDR3 sequence is CASGLVGQGGDTQYF. In nucleotides, the CDR3 is TGTGCCAGCGGCCTCGTTGGACAGGGTGGAGATACGCAGTATTTT.

The chain joins TRBV30 to TRBJ2-1, with 11 bases fitting TRBD2. Germline loops: CDR1 GTSNPN, CDR2 SVGIG (reference sequence). The CDR3 runs 15 residues. Trimming at V came to 1 base and at J to 6 bases, leaving 5 bases not matched to a gene. DNA for the CDR3: TGTGCCTGGAGTGCACTAGCGGGGGCCATCAATGAGCAGTTCTTC. Its protein product is CAWSALAGAINEQFF.

The rearrangement links TRBV20-1 to TRBJ2-1; no firm D call. V shed 2 bases and J shed 3 bases, with 2 bases lying between them. Germline values: CDR1 DFQATT, CDR2 SNEGSKA (reference sequence). This CDR3 comprises 11 residues. CDR3 protein: CSARLYNEQFF. In DNA, the CDR3 is TGCAGTGCTAGACTCTACAATGAGCAGTTCTTC.

In the case of this clone: A read error may account for a junction end that differs from germline. V and J are TRBV7-6 and TRBJ1-4; D is undetermined. CDR1 is SGHVS, CDR2 FNYEAQ, per germline. The CDR3 is 11 residues long. CDR3 residues: CASSRGRILSF. For the CDR3, the DNA is TGTGCCAGCAGCCGAGGGCGGATCCTCTCGTTT.

The chain couples TRBV14 to TRBJ2-3, with D maybe TRBD1 (5 bases). The germline V gene has CDR1 SGHDN and CDR2 FVKESK. The CDR3 sequence is 13 residues long. The V end lost 1 base, the J end lost 6 bases, and 8 bases lay between the germline ends. The CDR3 DNA reads TGTGCCAGCAGCCAAGGCAGGGTCGATACGCAGTATTTT. Protein sequence: CASSQGRVDTQYF. The full variable domain, with the rest looked up from reference TRBV14 and TRBJ2-3, is EAGVTQFPSHSVIEKGQTVTLRCDPISGHDNLYWYRRVMGKEIKFLLHFVKESKQDESGMPNNRFLAERTGGTYSTLKVQPAELEDSGVYFCASSQGRVDTQYFGPGTRLTVL.